The count of the clone carrying this TCR beta chain is one. Its target is not known. Additional DNA sequences in this sample encode the identical CDR3. The data were taken from a study of CD8+ T cells in alopecia areata. Isolated RNA was reverse transcribed into cDNA used as the sequencing template. TCRdb's table, derived via immunoSEQ multiplex PCR, lists solely in-frame clones and lacks some. The sample yields over 150,000 clones, 56% seen once. PBMCs were stained for CD3, CD4 and CD8, and CD4+ and CD8+ T cells were sorted. Study-wide results and limits: Relative to mice, TCR sharing across patients was less clear, a difference possibly HLA-related.

Between the trimmed V and J ends, which lost 0 bases and 2 bases, there was a span of 5 bases. The germline gives CDR1 MNHEY, CDR2 SMNVEV (reference sequence). CDR3 size: 13 residues. This sequence originates from a human donor in good health. V and J are TRBV27 and TRBJ2-7; D not resolved. Sequenced sample: CD8+ T cells sorted from blood. The CDR3 nucleotides are TGTGCCAGCAGTTTATCGCGCACCTACGAGCAGTACTTC. Its translation: CASSLSRTYEQYF.